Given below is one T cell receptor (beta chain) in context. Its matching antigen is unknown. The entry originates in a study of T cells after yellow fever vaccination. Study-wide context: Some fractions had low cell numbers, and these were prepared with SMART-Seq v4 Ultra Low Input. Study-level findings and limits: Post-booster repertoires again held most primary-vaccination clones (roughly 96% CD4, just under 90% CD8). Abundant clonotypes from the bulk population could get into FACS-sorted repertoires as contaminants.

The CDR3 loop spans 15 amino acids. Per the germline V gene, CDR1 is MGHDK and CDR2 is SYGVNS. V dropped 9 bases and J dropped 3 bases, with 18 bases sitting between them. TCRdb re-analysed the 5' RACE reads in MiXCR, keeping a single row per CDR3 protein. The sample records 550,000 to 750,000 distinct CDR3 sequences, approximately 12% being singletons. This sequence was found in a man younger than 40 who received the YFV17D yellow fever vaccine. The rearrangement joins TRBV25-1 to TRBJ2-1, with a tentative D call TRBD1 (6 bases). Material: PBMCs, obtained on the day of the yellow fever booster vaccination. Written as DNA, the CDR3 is TGTGCCAGTGGGGGCCGAAACCGGGACTACAATGAGCAGTTCTTC. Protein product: CASGGRNRDYNEQFF.